Below are 21 T cell receptor beta chains sequenced from a single sample in a study of T-cell reconstitution after alpha-beta-depleted transplantation in children. Using unique molecular identifiers, the investigators prepared the TCRbeta library. TCRdb reprocessed the PCR reads with MiXCR, giving one entry per CDR3 protein. This sample carries hundreds of thousands of distinct CDR3 sequences, approximately 19% of them seen once, and the ten largest clones take around two fifths. This material consisted of PBMCs, mostly from graft donor cells, taken 360 days after TCRalphabeta/CD19-depleted stem cell transplant. Receptors were obtained from a male patient between 2 and 15 years old who had a stem cell transplant for acute lymphoblastic leukemia, so the T cells may come from the graft donor.

This chain uses TRBV2 with TRBJ2-5; D is perhaps TRBD1 or TRBD2 (6 bases each). The CDR3 contains 15 residues. V dropped 0 bases and J dropped 6 bases, with 14 bases sitting between them. Per the germline V gene, CDR1 is SNHLY and CDR2 is FYNNEI. CDR3 sequence (DNA): TGTGCCAGCAGTGAAGCGCTTAGGGGGGCAAAGACCCAGTACTTC. It specifies CASSEALRGAKTQYF.

There are a few counts of this clonotype. The chain recombines TRBV18 with TRBJ1-1; weak D call: TRBD1 (6 bases). Germline-derived CDR1 and CDR2 are KGHSH and LQKENI. With 2 bases removed from V and 0 bases from J, the gap between germline ends came to 13 bases. The CDR3 has 16 residues. CDR3 DNA: TGTGCCAGCTCACCATTGGACAGAGTCATGAACACTGAAGCTTTCTTT. This encodes CASSPLDRVMNTEAFF.

The chain links TRBV28 to TRBJ2-6; D is undetermined. The CDR3 runs 15 residues. V lost 5 bases and J 2 bases, leaving 10 bases between the germline ends. Germline values: CDR1 MDHEN, CDR2 SYDVKM. The CDR3 sequence: CASSLGRAGANVLTF. CDR3 nucleotides: TGTGCCAGCAGTCTTGGACGGGCTGGGGCCAACGTCCTGACTTTC. The full variable domain, its missing parts supplied by reference TRBV28 and TRBJ2-6, is DVKVTQSSRYLVKRTGEKVFLECVQDMDHENMFWYRQDPGLGLRLIYFSYDVKMKEKGDIPEGYSVSREKKERFSLILESASTNQTSMYLCASSLGRAGANVLTFGAGSRLTVL.

This clonotype showed up just a few times. The rearrangement links TRBV5-1 to TRBJ2-3, with 11 bases that match TRBD2. The CDR3 is made up of 16 amino acids. The V gene end was trimmed by 3 bases and the J gene end by 5 bases; junction bases not matched to a gene: 8. Germline assignment: CDR1 SGHRS and CDR2 YFSETQ. The CDR3 nucleotides read TGCGCCAGCAGCTGGATTAGCGGGGGGGCTGGAGATACGCAGTATTTT. It yields the protein CASSWISGGAGDTQYF. Full variable domain (outside the CDR3, taken from reference TRBV5-1 and TRBJ2-3): KAGVTQTPRYLIKTRGQQVTLSCSPISGHRSVSWYQQTPGQGLQFLFEYFSETQRNKGNFPGRFSGRQFSNSRSEMNVSTLELGDSALYLCASSWISGGAGDTQYFGPGTRLTVL.

This clonotype was counted a few times. CDR3 in amino acids: CASSLVGGGHNTGELFF. The DNA for the CDR3 is TGTGCCAGCAGCTTAGTTGGTGGGGGCCACAACACCGGGGAGCTGTTTTTT. The chain joins TRBV7-6 to TRBJ2-2, with D maybe TRBD1 (6 bases). CDR1 and CDR2 from the germline V gene are SGHVS and FNYEAQ. The CDR3 spans 17 residues. Trimming pared 1 base from V and 2 bases from J, leaving 14 bases between.

This clonotype was seen many times. The chain couples TRBV25-1 to TRBJ2-5; unclear D gene. Germline V gene lookup returns CDR1 MGHDK and CDR2 SYGVNS. The length of the CDR3 is 14 residues. V lost 1 base and J 1 base, leaving 7 bases between the germline ends. The CDR3 region is CASSEWSAQETQYF. DNA for the CDR3: TGTGCCAGCAGTGAATGGTCAGCCCAAGAGACCCAGTACTTC.

This clonotype has more than one count but fewer than ten. This chain connects TRBV29-1 to TRBJ2-1; D remains unclear. Germline CDR1 reads SQVTM; CDR2 reads ANQGSEA. With 5 bases removed from V and 8 bases from J, the gap between germline ends came to 10 bases. CDR3 length: 11 amino acids. In nucleotides, the CDR3 is TGCAGCGTTCCTTTGGAATATGAGCAGTTCTTC. The encoded protein is CSVPLEYEQFF.

In its sample, this clonotype ranks as medium-sized. This chain uses TRBV12-3 or TRBV12-4 with TRBJ1-1, with D perhaps matching TRBD1 (5 bases). The CDR3 is 15 amino acids. Trimming took off 5 bases at V and 0 bases at J, with 13 bases between the two ends. The CDR3 DNA reads TGTGCCAGCAGTCGACAGTGGAGCATGAACACTGAAGCTTTCTTT. Protein: CASSRQWSMNTEAFF.

V is TRBV6-2 or TRBV6-3 and J is TRBJ2-7, with 7 bases that match TRBD2. The CDR3 runs 14 residues. In germline, CDR1 is MNHEY, CDR2 SVGEGT. V lost 6 bases and J lost 2; bases outside the gene matches: 7. In nucleotides, the CDR3 is TGTGCCAGCAGCTCTCACGGGGGGACCTACGAGCAGTACTTC. Amino acid sequence: CASSSHGGTYEQYF.

This rearrangement joins TRBV20-1 to TRBJ2-1, with 14 bases aligning to TRBD2. Looked up from germline, CDR1 is DFQATT and CDR2 is SNEGSKA (reference sequence). Trimming at V came to 0 bases and at J to 4 bases, leaving 11 bases not matched to a gene. This CDR3 has 19 residues. The CDR3: CSARDPRGTSGGLYNEQFF. The CDR3 DNA sequence: TGCAGTGCTAGAGACCCTCGGGGGACTAGCGGGGGTTTATACAATGAGCAGTTCTTC.

In its sample, this clonotype was seen many times. This chain links TRBV9 with TRBJ2-1; D is perhaps TRBD1 (5 bases). V lost 3 bases and J lost 0, with 13 bases in between. CDR1 and CDR2 (germline): SGDLS, YYNGEE. The CDR3 totals 16 residues. CDR3 in amino acids: CASSGEKGNSYNEQFF. CDR3 in DNA: TGTGCCAGCAGCGGGGAAAAGGGGAACTCCTACAATGAGCAGTTCTTC. The variable domain in full, completed from reference TRBV9 and TRBJ2-1, reads DSGVTQTPKHLITATGQRVTLRCSPRSGDLSVYWYQQSLDQGLQFLIQYYNGEERAKGNILERFSAQQFPDLHSELNLSSLELGDSALYFCASSGEKGNSYNEQFFGPGTRLTVL.

This clonotype was observed a handful of times. CDR3 loop: CASSLQGAFYEQYF. The CDR3 nucleotides read TGTGCCAGCAGTCTCCAGGGGGCTTTCTACGAGCAGTACTTC. V is TRBV7-6 and J is TRBJ2-7, with TRBD1 matching 8 bases. V was clipped by 6 bases and J by 3 bases; unmatched bases: 7. The CDR3 is 14 amino acids. Germline loops: CDR1 SGHVS, CDR2 FNYEAQ. Full variable domain (outside the CDR3, taken from reference TRBV7-6 and TRBJ2-7): GAGVSQSPRYKVTKRGQDVALRCDPISGHVSLYWYRQALGQGPEFLTYFNYEAQQDKSGLPNDRFSAERPEGSISTLTIQRTEQRDSAMYRCASSLQGAFYEQYFGPGTRLTVT.

This clonotype has more than one count but fewer than ten. V gene TRBV20-1 combines with J gene TRBJ2-1; TRBD2 matches 12 bases. The J segment lost 7 bases and the V segment lost 3 bases, leaving 13 bases of the junction unmatched. Germline assignment: CDR1 DFQATT and CDR2 SNEGSKA (reference sequence). The CDR3 spans 17 residues. CDR3 sequence reads: CSARSTLAGGIRNEQFF. CDR3 sequence (DNA): TGCAGTGCTAGGTCGACTCTAGCGGGGGGGATTAGGAATGAGCAGTTCTTC.

This clonotype showed up just a few times. V is TRBV5-1 and J is TRBJ2-1; D may correspond to TRBD1 or TRBD2 (5 bases each). V lost 5 bases and J 5 bases, leaving 14 bases between the germline ends. This CDR3 is built from 14 residues. Germline-derived CDR1 and CDR2 are SGHRS and YFSETQ. The chain's CDR3 is CASRIGTTHNEQFF. The CDR3 nucleotides are TGCGCCAGCAGAATCGGGACCACCCACAATGAGCAGTTCTTC. The entire variable domain, with the rest obtained from reference TRBV5-1 and TRBJ2-1, is as follows: KAGVTQTPRYLIKTRGQQVTLSCSPISGHRSVSWYQQTPGQGLQFLFEYFSETQRNKGNFPGRFSGRQFSNSRSEMNVSTLELGDSALYLCASRIGTTHNEQFFGPGTRLTVL.

The chain joins TRBV30 to TRBJ2-1; D gene uncertain. The length of the CDR3 is 12 residues. Trimming shortened V by 4 bases and J by 10 bases, and 14 bases separated the two germline ends. Germline assignment: CDR1 GTSNPN and CDR2 SVGIG (reference sequence). The CDR3 sequence is CAWTQVNEEQFF. DNA of the CDR3: TGTGCCTGGACCCAGGTAAACGAGGAGCAGTTCTTC.

This clonotype has just a few counts. The CDR3 DNA reads TGCGCCAGCAGCCAGGGCCCCCTAGGTACGAACACCGGGGAGCTGTTTTTT. This encodes CASSQGPLGTNTGELFF. The V and J genes are TRBV4-3 and TRBJ2-2, with D unclear. The CDR3 is 17 amino acids. Per germline, CDR1 LGHNA and CDR2 YSLEER. Trimming took off 3 bases at V and 0 bases at J, with 14 bases between the two ends.

This clonotype was observed once. The chain recombines TRBV20-1 with TRBJ2-1, with D possibly TRBD1 on 6 matching bases. The CDR3 runs to 16 residues. Trimming shortened V by 5 bases and J by 0 bases, and 17 bases separated the two germline ends. From germline, CDR1 is DFQATT and CDR2 SNEGSKA (reference sequence). The CDR3 sequence is CSACSPDSRSYNEQFF. Written as DNA, the CDR3 is TGCAGTGCTTGTAGCCCGGACAGCCGCTCCTACAATGAGCAGTTCTTC.

The chain couples TRBV20-1 to TRBJ2-5; 9 bases map to TRBD2. V lost 4 bases to trimming and J lost 1 base; unmatched junction nucleotides: 10. There are 16 residues in the CDR3. Germline CDR1 DFQATT, CDR2 SNEGSKA (reference sequence). CDR3 loop: CSAKGRRGGRQETQYF. The CDR3 nucleotides read TGCAGTGCTAAGGGTAGGCGGGGGGGCCGCCAAGAGACCCAGTACTTC.

This chain uses TRBV14 with TRBJ2-1, with 9 nucleotides matching TRBD1. Germline assignment: CDR1 SGHDN and CDR2 FVKESK. J was trimmed by 6 bases and V by 6 bases; bases with no gene match: 12. The CDR3 is made up of 16 amino acids. CDR3 in amino acids: CASRRPGQGFINEQFF. CDR3 DNA: TGTGCCAGCAGACGTCCGGGACAGGGTTTTATCAATGAGCAGTTCTTC.

The rearrangement links TRBV7-2 to TRBJ2-7; D remains unclear. V was clipped by 5 bases and J by 1 base, with 12 bases between them. Germline V gene lookup returns CDR1 SGHTA and CDR2 FQGNSA. The CDR3 contains 14 residues. The CDR3 DNA reads as TGTGCCAGCAGCCTCAAGGTCTTATCCTACGAGCAGTACTTC. It translates to CASSLKVLSYEQYF.

This clonotype appeared many times. The V call is TRBV12-3 or TRBV12-4, the J call TRBJ2-7, with no clear D. The V end lost 2 bases, the J end lost 4 bases, and 12 bases lay between the germline ends. This CDR3 is built from 14 residues. CDR3 nucleotide sequence: TGTGCCAGCAGTTTAAACGGCCCCGGGTACGAGCAGTACTTC. This translates into CASSLNGPGYEQYF.